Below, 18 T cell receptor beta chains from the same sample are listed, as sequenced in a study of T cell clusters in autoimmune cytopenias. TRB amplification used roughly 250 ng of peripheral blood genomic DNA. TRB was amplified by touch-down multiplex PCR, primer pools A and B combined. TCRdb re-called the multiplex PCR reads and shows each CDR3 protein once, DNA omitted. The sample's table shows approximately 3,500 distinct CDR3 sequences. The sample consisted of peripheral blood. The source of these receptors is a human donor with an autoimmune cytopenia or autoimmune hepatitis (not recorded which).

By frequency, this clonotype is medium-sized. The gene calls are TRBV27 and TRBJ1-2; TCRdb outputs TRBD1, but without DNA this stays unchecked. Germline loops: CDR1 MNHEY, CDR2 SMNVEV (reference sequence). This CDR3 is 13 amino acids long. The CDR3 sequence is CASSLQGNYGYTF.

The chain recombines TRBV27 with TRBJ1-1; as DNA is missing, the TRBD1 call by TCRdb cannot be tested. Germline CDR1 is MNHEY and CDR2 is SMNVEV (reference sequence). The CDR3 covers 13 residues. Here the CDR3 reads CASSLRGRAEAFF.

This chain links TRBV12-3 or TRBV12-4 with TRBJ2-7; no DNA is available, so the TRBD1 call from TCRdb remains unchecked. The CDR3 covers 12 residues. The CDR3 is CASTRDSYEQYF.

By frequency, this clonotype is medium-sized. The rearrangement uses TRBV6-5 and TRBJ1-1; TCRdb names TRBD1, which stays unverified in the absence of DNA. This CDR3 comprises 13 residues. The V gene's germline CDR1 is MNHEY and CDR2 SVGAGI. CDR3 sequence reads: CASSYSRGRGAFF.

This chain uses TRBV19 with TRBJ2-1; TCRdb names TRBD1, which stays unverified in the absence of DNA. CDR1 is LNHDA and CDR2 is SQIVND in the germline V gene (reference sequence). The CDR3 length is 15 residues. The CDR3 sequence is CASSDRDSSYNEQFF.

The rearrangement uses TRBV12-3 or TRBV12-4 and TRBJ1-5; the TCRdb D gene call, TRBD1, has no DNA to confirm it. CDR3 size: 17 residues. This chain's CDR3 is CASSLSGQVFSNQPQHF.

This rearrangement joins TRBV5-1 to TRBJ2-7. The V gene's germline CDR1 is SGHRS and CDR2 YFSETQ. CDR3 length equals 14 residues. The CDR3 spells CASSLLDGSYEQYF.

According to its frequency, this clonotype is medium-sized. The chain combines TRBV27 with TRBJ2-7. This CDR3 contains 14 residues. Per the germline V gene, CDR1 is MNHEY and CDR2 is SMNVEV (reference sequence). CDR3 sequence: CASSLGIRVYEQYF.

CDR3 sequence: CSARVAGGPYEQYF. The chain couples TRBV20-1 to TRBJ2-7; TCRdb calls TRBD2, which cannot be checked without DNA. The CDR3 sequence is 14 residues long. Germline V gene sequence: CDR1 DFQATT, CDR2 SNEGSKA (reference sequence).

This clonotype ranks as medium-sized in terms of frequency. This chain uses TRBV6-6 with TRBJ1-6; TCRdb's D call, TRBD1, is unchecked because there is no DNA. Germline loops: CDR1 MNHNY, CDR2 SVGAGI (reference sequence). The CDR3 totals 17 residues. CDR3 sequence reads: CASSYSGQGVDNSPLHF.

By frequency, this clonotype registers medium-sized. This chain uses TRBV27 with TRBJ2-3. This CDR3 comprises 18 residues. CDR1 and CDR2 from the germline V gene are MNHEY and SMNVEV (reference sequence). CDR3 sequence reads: CASSSSLLYQQGTDTQYF.

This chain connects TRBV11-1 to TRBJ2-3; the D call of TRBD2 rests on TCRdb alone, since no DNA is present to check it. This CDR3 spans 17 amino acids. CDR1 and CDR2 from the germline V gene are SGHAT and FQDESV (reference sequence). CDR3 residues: CASSLVLAGLSTDTQYF. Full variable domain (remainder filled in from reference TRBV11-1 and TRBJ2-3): EAEVAQSPRYKITEKSQAVAFWCDPISGHATLYWYRQILGQGPELLVQFQDESVVDDSQLPKDRFSAERLKGVDSTLKIQPAELGDSAMYLCASSLVLAGLSTDTQYFGPGTRLTVL.

The CDR3 loop reads CASSFARIDTEAFF. This sequence joins TRBV7-9 and TRBJ1-1. CDR3 length: 14 amino acids. Per the germline V gene, CDR1 is SEHNR and CDR2 is FQNEAQ (reference sequence).

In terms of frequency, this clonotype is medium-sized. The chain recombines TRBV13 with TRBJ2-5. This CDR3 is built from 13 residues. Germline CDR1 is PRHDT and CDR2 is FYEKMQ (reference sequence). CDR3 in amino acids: CASSFREQETQYF.

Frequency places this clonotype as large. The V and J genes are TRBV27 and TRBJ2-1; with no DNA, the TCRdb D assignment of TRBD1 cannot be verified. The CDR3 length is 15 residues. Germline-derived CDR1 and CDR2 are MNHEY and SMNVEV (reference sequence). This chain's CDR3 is CASIPRGSSYNEQFF.

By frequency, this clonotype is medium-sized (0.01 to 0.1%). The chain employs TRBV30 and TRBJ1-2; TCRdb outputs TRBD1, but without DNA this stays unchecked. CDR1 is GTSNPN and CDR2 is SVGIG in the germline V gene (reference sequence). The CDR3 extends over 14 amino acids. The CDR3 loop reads CASHSGQGYYGYTF.

The CDR3 here is CASGRGGLDEQFF. V is TRBV27 and J is TRBJ2-1; TCRdb picks TRBD2, but there is no DNA to check that call. The CDR3 length is 13 residues. Germline CDR1 MNHEY, CDR2 SMNVEV (reference sequence).

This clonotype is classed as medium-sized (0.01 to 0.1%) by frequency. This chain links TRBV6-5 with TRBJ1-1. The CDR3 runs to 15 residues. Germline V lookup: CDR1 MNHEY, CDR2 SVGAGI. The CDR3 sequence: CASSIDSGVGTEAFF.